This record looks at one T cell receptor (beta chain) sequence and its context. Germline V gives CDR1 SGHNT, CDR2 YYREEE (reference sequence). The V end lost 0 bases, the J end lost 11 bases, and 17 bases lay between the germline ends. The CDR3 length is 14 residues. The data originate from a study of T cells in localized non-small cell lung cancer. The data were produced by immunoSEQ multiplex PCR, yet TCRdb's version contains in-frame clones alone and is incomplete. This table holds some 22,000 clones, approximately 84% found once. Material: peripheral blood, obtained before any cancer treatment. The chain links TRBV5-4 to TRBJ1-1, with D hard to call. This TCR came from a man aged 35-75 years with stage I lung adenocarcinoma. CDR3 nucleotides: TGTGCCAGCAGCTTGGACGGTGGGGTAGTGAAGGCTTTCTTT. This translates into CASSLDGGVVKAFF.